This T cell receptor beta chain was obtained from a study of shared clonotypes between healthy human individuals (dated by TCRdb to 2020 to 2021). Broadly, across the study: Two women and a few men aged 18 to 49 years were included in the cohort. Per donor, three plates each were used for CD4 naive and CD4 memory, two for CD8 naive, and one for CD8 memory. Blood TCR repertoires of several healthy adults were deeply sequenced to estimate repertoire size and the extent of clonotype sharing between individuals. Different laboratories and diverse techniques were used to prepare libraries and sequence TCR repertoires, to increase sequencing depth and limit assay-specific biases. Between about 0.85 and 8.9 billion PBMCs per donor were obtained by leukapheresis. Overall study results and their limits: Even with the large sequencing depth, rarefaction of the sorted-subset datasets indicated that sequencing was incomplete. Sharing across a handful of donors was observed for approximately 4.6% of naive CD4, over 3% of naive CD8, 2% to 2.5% of memory CD4, and around 0.44% of memory CD8 clonotypes. Only blood was sampled, and tissue TCR repertoires likely differ from those in blood. Estimated clonotype richness was generally larger for naive than for memory subsets. Pairwise subsampling indicated that sequencing depth was expected to affect the degree of clonotype sharing among donors. Because the study included a small number of donors, the genetic and exposure-history diversity represented was limited. Compared with non-shared clonotypes, the clonotypes found in all four sorted-subset donors had higher generation probabilities.

According to the germline V gene, CDR1 reads SGDLS and CDR2 reads YYNGEE. V gives up 3 bases and J gives up 0 bases, and the segment between their germline ends measures 10 bases. Including the terminal cysteine and phenylalanine, the CDR3 comprises 14 residues. Kept here is only the CDR3 DNA, which spans 42 bases and is read in frame from base 1. Using the deep immunoSEQ assay, TCR CDR3 regions were amplified from genomic DNA by multiplex PCR. For each cell subset, the extracted genomic DNA was distributed evenly across all wells of several immunoSEQ 96-well plates, and each plate served as one replicate. For sorted subsets, each replicate PCR was loaded with approximately 190 ng genomic DNA, equivalent to 25,000 to 35,000 T cell genomes. Purified libraries were quantified with a Qubit 3.0 fluorometer, sized on a Bioanalyzer 2100, and re-quantified with the KAPA Library Quantification kit. Every immunoSEQ 96-well plate was sequenced on a separate single-read 150-cycle Illumina NextSeq 550 flow cell. In the source study's methods: Because only junctional sequences without quality scores were contained in the immunoSEQ output, filtering matching that applied to full-length reads could not be performed. To assign V/J genes and CDR3, sequences were annotated using PyIR, a Python wrapper for IgBLAST v1.9, with IMGT germline references. Reads with weak V/J assignments (E-value above 1e-6), missing CDR3, stop codons, out-of-frame junctions, or ambiguous translated residues were removed. V3J clonotypes were defined as sequences sharing the same inferred V gene, J gene, and CDR3 amino acid sequence. Percentage overlap between repertoires was calculated by dividing the number of shared unique clonotypes by the size of the smaller repertoire. Repertoire richness was assessed with RTK rarefaction, the Chao1 estimator, and Recon v2.1 estimates of unobserved clonotypes. For all TCRbeta clonotypes obtained by the gDNA method from a few donors, generation probabilities were computed with OLGA. TCRdb mirrors the immuneACCESS table, restricted to in-frame sequences. Some clones are absent from its copies; in checked studies, under half trace to an unresolved V gene, and the reason for the others is unknown. From that table come the V and J calls and clone size; the DNA was used to work out D and trimming. Within this sample are 1.6 million or so clones, with about 98.5% of them counted one time only. The ten biggest clones cover 0.3% to 0.45% of the sample.

Comment on this clone: There is no known antigen for this receptor. There are no base qualities to consult, and no much larger clone falls within one base.

Healthy HIV-negative adults with no recently reported acute infections or vaccinations were included as donors. Only Caucasian adults living in Nashville, Tennessee, USA were represented among the donors. CD4+ T cells were enriched by magnetic negative selection; naive cells were then positively selected on CD45RA, and the negative fraction formed the memory subset. Blood was collected by leukapheresis, and PBMCs were isolated by Ficoll-Histopaque density gradient centrifugation and then cryopreserved in liquid nitrogen vapor phase. Analytical flow cytometry was used to check the purity and quantity of each magnetically sorted T cell population. Genomic DNA was isolated from every sorted fraction and measured by UV absorbance on a Nanodrop 2000c.

The sequencing sample was made of naive CD4+ T cells sorted from blood. This specimen's cell subset or site label, interpreted: CD45RA+ positively selected. The receptor was isolated from a man younger than 40 in good health. The rearranged segments are TRBV9 and TRBJ2-7; the D gene cannot be resolved reliably. In nucleotides, the sequence is TGTGCCAGCAGCGCTACCCAAAGCTCCTACGAGCAGTACTTC. Translation gives CASSATQSSYEQYF.